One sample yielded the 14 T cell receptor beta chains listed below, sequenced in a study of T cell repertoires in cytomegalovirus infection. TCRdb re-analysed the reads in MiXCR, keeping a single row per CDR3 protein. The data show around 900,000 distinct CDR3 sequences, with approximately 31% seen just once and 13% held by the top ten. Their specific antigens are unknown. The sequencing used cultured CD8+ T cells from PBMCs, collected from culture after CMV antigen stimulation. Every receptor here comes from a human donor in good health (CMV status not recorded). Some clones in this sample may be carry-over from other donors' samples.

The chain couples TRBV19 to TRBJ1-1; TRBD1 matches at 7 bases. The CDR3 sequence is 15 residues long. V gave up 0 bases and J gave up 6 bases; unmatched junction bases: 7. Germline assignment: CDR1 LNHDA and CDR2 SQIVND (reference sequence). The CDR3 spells CASSIDAQGIPEAFF. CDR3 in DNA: TGTGCCAGTAGTATAGACGCACAGGGGATCCCTGAAGCTTTCTTT.

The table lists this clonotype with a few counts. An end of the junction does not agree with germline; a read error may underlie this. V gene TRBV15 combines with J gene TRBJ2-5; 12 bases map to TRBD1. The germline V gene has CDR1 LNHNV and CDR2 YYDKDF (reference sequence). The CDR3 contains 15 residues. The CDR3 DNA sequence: TGTGCCACCAGCAGAGATAGGCGGGTGGGGGACAGGGGGCACTTC. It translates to CATSRDRRVGDRGHF.

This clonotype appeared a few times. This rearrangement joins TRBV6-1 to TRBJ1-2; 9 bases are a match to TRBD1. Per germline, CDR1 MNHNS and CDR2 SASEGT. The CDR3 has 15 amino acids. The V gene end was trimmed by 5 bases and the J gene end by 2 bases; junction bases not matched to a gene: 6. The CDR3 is CASSLRTGENYGYTF. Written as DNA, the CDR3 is TGTGCCAGCAGTCTTCGGACAGGGGAGAACTATGGCTACACCTTC.

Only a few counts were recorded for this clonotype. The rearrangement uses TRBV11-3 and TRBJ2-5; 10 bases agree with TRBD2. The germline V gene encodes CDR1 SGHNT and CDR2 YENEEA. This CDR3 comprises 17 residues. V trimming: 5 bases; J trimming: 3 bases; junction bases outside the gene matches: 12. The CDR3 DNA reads TGTGCCAGCAGCCCAGGCCCTAGCGGGGGAGTTAAAGAGACCCAGTACTTC. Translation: CASSPGPSGGVKETQYF.

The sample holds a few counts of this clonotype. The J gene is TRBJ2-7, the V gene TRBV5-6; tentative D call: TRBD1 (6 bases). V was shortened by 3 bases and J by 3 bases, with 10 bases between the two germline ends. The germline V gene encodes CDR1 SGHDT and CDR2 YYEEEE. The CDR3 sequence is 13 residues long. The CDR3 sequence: CASSSTGLYEQYV. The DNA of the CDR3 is TGTGCCAGCAGCTCGACAGGTCTCTACGAGCAGTACGTC.

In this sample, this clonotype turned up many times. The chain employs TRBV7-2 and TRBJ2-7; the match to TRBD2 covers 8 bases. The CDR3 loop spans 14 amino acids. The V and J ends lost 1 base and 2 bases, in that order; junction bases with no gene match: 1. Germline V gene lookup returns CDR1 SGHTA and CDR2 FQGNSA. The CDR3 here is CASSLGGGTYEQYV. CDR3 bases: TGTGCCAGCAGCTTAGGCGGGGGGACCTACGAGCAGTACGTC.

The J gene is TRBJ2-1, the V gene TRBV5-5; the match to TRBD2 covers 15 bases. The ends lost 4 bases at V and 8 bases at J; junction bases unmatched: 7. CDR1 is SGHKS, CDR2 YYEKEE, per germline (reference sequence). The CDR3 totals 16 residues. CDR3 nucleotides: TGTGCCAGCAGCAGGGGACTAGCGGGGGGCGGCTATGAGCAGTTCTTC. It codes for CASSRGLAGGGYEQFF.

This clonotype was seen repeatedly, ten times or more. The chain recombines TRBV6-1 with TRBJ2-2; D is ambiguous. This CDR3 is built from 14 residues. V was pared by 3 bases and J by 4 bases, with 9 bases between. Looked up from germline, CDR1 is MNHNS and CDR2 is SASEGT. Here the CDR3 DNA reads TGTGCCAGCAGTGACCAAGACGTCACCGGGGAGCTGTTTTTT. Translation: CASSDQDVTGELFF.

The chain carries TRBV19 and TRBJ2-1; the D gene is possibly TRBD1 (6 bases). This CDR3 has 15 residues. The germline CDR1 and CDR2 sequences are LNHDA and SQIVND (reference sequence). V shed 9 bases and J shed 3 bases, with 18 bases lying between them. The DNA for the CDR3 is TGTGCCAGCACCACCGACAGGAGGAACTACAATGAGCAGTTCTTC. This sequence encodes CASTTDRRNYNEQFF.

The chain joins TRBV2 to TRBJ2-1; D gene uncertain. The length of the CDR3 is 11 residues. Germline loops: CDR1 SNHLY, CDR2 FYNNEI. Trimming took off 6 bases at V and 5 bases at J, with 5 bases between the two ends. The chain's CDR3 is CASRLHNEQFF. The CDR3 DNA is TGTGCCAGCAGACTGCACAATGAGCAGTTCTTC.

The CDR3 spells CASSVGGGANEQYF. In DNA, the CDR3 is TGTGCCAGCAGCGTAGGTGGAGGCGCTAACGAGCAGTACTTC. V is TRBV9 and J is TRBJ2-7; a weak D match, TRBD2 (5 bases). The CDR3 consists of 14 residues. V gave up 0 bases and J gave up 5 bases, with 12 bases separating them. In germline, CDR1 is SGDLS, CDR2 YYNGEE.

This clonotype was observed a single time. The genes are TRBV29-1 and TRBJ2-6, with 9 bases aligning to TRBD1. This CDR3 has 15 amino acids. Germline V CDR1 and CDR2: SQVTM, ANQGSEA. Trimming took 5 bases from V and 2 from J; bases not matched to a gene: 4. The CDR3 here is CSVRTGDAGANVLTF. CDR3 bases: TGCAGCGTTCGGACAGGGGATGCTGGGGCCAACGTCCTGACTTTC.

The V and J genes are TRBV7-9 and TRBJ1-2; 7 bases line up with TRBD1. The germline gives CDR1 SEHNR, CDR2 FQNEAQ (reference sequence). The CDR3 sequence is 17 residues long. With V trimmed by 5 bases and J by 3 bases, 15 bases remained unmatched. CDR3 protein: CASSLKGGQGFHYGYTF. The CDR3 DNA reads TGTGCCAGCAGCCTTAAAGGGGGCCAGGGATTCCACTATGGCTACACCTTC.

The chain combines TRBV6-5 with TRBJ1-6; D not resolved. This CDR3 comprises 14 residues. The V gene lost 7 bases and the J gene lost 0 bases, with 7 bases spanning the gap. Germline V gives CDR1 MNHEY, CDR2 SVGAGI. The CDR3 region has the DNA TGTGCCAGCAAGCCGAGCTCCTATAATTCACCCCTCCACTTT. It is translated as CASKPSSYNSPLHF.